This is a list of T cell receptor beta chains from one sample in a study of T cell repertoires in aging, cancer and after chemotherapy. MiXCR, run by TCRdb on the multiplex PCR reads, gives a single entry per CDR3 protein. The table records fewer than 12,000 distinct CDR3 sequences, 32% of them present only once. What was sequenced was blood. These receptors were obtained from a human donor in good health. Both conserved end residues are part of each CDR3. Fields, in order: V gene, J gene, CDR3 protein.

v_gene: TRBV29-1
j_gene: TRBJ2-1
CDR3aa: CSAGEKRGASYNEQFF

v_gene: TRBV6-5
j_gene: TRBJ1-1
CDR3aa: CASSLLYRGRTEAFF

v_gene: TRBV6-2/TRBV6-3
j_gene: TRBJ2-1
CDR3aa: CATWTGQQFF

v_gene: TRBV6-2/TRBV6-3
j_gene: TRBJ2-1
CDR3aa: CASSYSGLLSSSYNEQFF

v_gene: TRBV11-2
j_gene: TRBJ2-7
CDR3aa: CASSLAGGGYTYEQYF

v_gene: TRBV29-1
j_gene: TRBJ2-1
CDR3aa: CSLSWDSYMNEQFF

v_gene: TRBV19
j_gene: TRBJ2-4
CDR3aa: CASSVRGSKNIQYF

v_gene: TRBV6-1
j_gene: TRBJ1-2
CDR3aa: CASARRGQDYGYTF

v_gene: TRBV11-3
j_gene: TRBJ1-1
CDR3aa: CASSFGTGTAFF

v_gene: TRBV12-3/TRBV12-4
j_gene: TRBJ1-2
CDR3aa: CASSLNHREGSYTF

v_gene: TRBV12-3/TRBV12-4
j_gene: TRBJ2-3
CDR3aa: CASTPENRQYF

v_gene: TRBV12-3/TRBV12-4
j_gene: TRBJ1-6
CDR3aa: CAGVTGTGVSYNSPLHF

v_gene: TRBV12-3/TRBV12-4
j_gene: TRBJ2-1
CDR3aa: CASSRAEWDEQFF

v_gene: TRBV27
j_gene: TRBJ2-3
CDR3aa: CASSFVGPPTQYF

v_gene: TRBV7-6
j_gene: TRBJ2-7
CDR3aa: CASSPAPGTGYEQYF

v_gene: TRBV6-4
j_gene: TRBJ1-1
CDR3aa: CASLPADDTEAFF

v_gene: TRBV5-4
j_gene: TRBJ2-7
CDR3aa: CASMRQDSYEQYF

v_gene: TRBV6-1
j_gene: TRBJ1-2
CDR3aa: CASIYSSGYGYTF

v_gene: TRBV30
j_gene: TRBJ2-6
CDR3aa: CAWSVTRAGANVLTF

v_gene: TRBV5-5
j_gene: TRBJ2-7
CDR3aa: CASSQDPEGEQYF

v_gene: TRBV27
j_gene: TRBJ2-2
CDR3aa: CASSLRPGTSNTGELFF

v_gene: TRBV6-2/TRBV6-3
j_gene: TRBJ2-5
CDR3aa: CASSYGVRETQYF

v_gene: TRBV12-3/TRBV12-4
j_gene: TRBJ2-3
CDR3aa: CASSVLRGTKSSRDTQYF

v_gene: TRBV5-6
j_gene: TRBJ2-5
CDR3aa: CASRGQVQETQYF

v_gene: TRBV29-1
j_gene: TRBJ2-2
CDR3aa: CSVGTGSTGELFF

v_gene: TRBV30
j_gene: TRBJ2-1
CDR3aa: CAWRFPAGEQFF

v_gene: TRBV19
j_gene: TRBJ1-5
CDR3aa: CASSERRDDSNQPQHF

v_gene: TRBV6-5
j_gene: TRBJ2-4
CDR3aa: CASWTSGGASIQYF

v_gene: TRBV29-1
j_gene: TRBJ2-1
CDR3aa: CSVEGAGGSYNEQFF

v_gene: TRBV7-2
j_gene: TRBJ1-2
CDR3aa: CASSLDGLGYTF

v_gene: TRBV12-3/TRBV12-4
j_gene: TRBJ1-1
CDR3aa: CASSITADRNTEAFF

v_gene: TRBV11-3
j_gene: TRBJ2-2
CDR3aa: CASSLDRSNTKELFF

v_gene: TRBV6-1
j_gene: TRBJ2-7
CDR3aa: CASTNQQAYEQYF

v_gene: TRBV12-3/TRBV12-4
j_gene: TRBJ1-5
CDR3aa: CATGDRLNQPQHF

v_gene: TRBV19
j_gene: TRBJ1-1
CDR3aa: CASTASPFKYRNTEAFF

v_gene: TRBV5-1
j_gene: TRBJ2-5
CDR3aa: CASSFYGDARETQYF

v_gene: TRBV20-1
j_gene: TRBJ1-6
CDR3aa: CSGSEASSYNSPLHF

v_gene: TRBV27
j_gene: TRBJ1-4
CDR3aa: CASSPLFNEKLFF

v_gene: TRBV6-2/TRBV6-3
j_gene: TRBJ2-7
CDR3aa: CASSGPPRRRDYEQYF

v_gene: TRBV10-3
j_gene: TRBJ2-5
CDR3aa: CAISEVPGAEETQYF